These T cell receptor beta chains were read from a single sample in a study of shared clonotypes between healthy human individuals. Libraries were prepared by immunoSEQ multiplex PCR; TCRdb keeps only in-frame clonotypes and omits some of them. The sample lists roughly 1.4 million clones; approximately 98.5% were seen once. The source material was naive CD4+ T cells sorted from blood. The origin of the receptors is a man under 40 in good health. CDR3s include the opening cysteine and the closing phenylalanine or tryptophan. The D gene is left open where the match is weak. Clone size is shown for a subset of rows, as once, few, many or a class of expanded clone.

j_call: TRBJ1-2
clone_size: once
d_call: NA
v_call: TRBV28
cdr3_aa: CASSPLGGFGYTF
cdr3_nt: TGTGCCAGCAGTCCACTCGGGGGTTTTGGCTACACCTTC

j_call: TRBJ2-2
clone_size: NA
d_call: NA
v_call: TRBV5-1
cdr3_aa: CASSLVTNTGELFF
cdr3_nt: TGCGCCAGCAGCTTGGTAACTAACACCGGGGAGCTGTTTTTT

j_call: TRBJ2-7
clone_size: NA
d_call: TRBD2
v_call: TRBV6-1
cdr3_aa: CASAPPGGRYEQYF
cdr3_nt: TGTGCCAGTGCTCCCCCGGGAGGACGATACGAGCAGTACTTC

j_call: TRBJ2-6
clone_size: NA
d_call: NA
v_call: TRBV29-1
cdr3_aa: CSVRGVVSGANVLTF
cdr3_nt: TGCAGCGTTAGGGGGGTGGTCTCTGGGGCCAACGTCCTGACTTTC

j_call: TRBJ1-5
clone_size: once
d_call: NA
v_call: TRBV5-5
cdr3_aa: CASSLGLVIGQPQHF
cdr3_nt: TGTGCCAGCAGCTTGGGTTTGGTTATTGGGCAGCCCCAGCATTTT

j_call: TRBJ2-2
clone_size: NA
d_call: NA
v_call: TRBV7-6
cdr3_aa: CASSLALSTGELFF
cdr3_nt: TGTGCCAGCAGCTTAGCTTTGAGCACCGGGGAGCTGTTTTTT

j_call: TRBJ2-2
clone_size: NA
d_call: NA
v_call: TRBV29-1
cdr3_aa: CSVESRTGELFF
cdr3_nt: TGCAGCGTTGAATCCCGCACCGGGGAGCTGTTTTTT

j_call: TRBJ2-1
clone_size: NA
d_call: TRBD2
v_call: TRBV2
cdr3_aa: CASSPRLAGGNEQFF
cdr3_nt: TGTGCCAGCAGTCCCCGCCTAGCGGGAGGCAATGAGCAGTTCTTC

j_call: TRBJ2-1
clone_size: NA
d_call: TRBD2
v_call: TRBV27
cdr3_aa: CASSPPAAGGRTQFF
cdr3_nt: TGTGCCAGCAGCCCCCCGGCAGCGGGAGGGCGAACCCAGTTCTTC

j_call: TRBJ1-4
clone_size: NA
d_call: NA
v_call: TRBV2
cdr3_aa: CASSEKGTNEKLFF
cdr3_nt: TGTGCCAGCAGTGAAAAGGGGACTAATGAAAAACTGTTTTTT

j_call: TRBJ2-7
clone_size: NA
d_call: TRBD1
v_call: TRBV19
cdr3_aa: CASSITGEISYEQYF
cdr3_nt: TGTGCCAGTAGTATCACAGGGGAAATCTCCTACGAGCAGTACTTC

j_call: TRBJ2-5
clone_size: NA
d_call: TRBD1
v_call: TRBV9
cdr3_aa: CASSSDRVGTQYF
cdr3_nt: TGTGCCAGCAGCTCGGACAGGGTCGGGACCCAGTACTTC

j_call: TRBJ2-5
clone_size: NA
d_call: NA
v_call: TRBV9
cdr3_aa: CASSAIQGYQETQYF
cdr3_nt: TGTGCCAGCAGCGCGATTCAGGGATACCAAGAGACCCAGTACTTC

j_call: TRBJ2-7
clone_size: once
d_call: NA
v_call: TRBV15
cdr3_aa: CATSRTSSSFDEQYF
cdr3_nt: TGTGCCACCAGCCGTACTAGTTCCAGTTTCGACGAGCAGTACTTC

j_call: TRBJ1-3
clone_size: NA
d_call: NA
v_call: TRBV5-4
cdr3_aa: CASSTGSGNTIYF
cdr3_nt: TGTGCCAGCTCAACAGGCTCTGGAAACACCATATATTTT

j_call: TRBJ2-7
clone_size: NA
d_call: NA
v_call: TRBV15
cdr3_aa: CATSSFLQGYEQYF
cdr3_nt: TGTGCCACCAGCAGCTTCCTTCAGGGATACGAGCAGTACTTC

j_call: TRBJ2-3
clone_size: NA
d_call: NA
v_call: TRBV4-3
cdr3_aa: CASSQGHWEDTQYF
cdr3_nt: TGCGCCAGCAGCCAAGGTCATTGGGAAGATACGCAGTATTTT

j_call: TRBJ1-5
clone_size: NA
d_call: NA
v_call: TRBV7-6
cdr3_aa: CASSLGIGEFQPQHF
cdr3_nt: TGTGCCAGCAGCCTCGGGATAGGGGAATTTCAGCCCCAGCATTTT

j_call: TRBJ1-1
clone_size: once
d_call: NA
v_call: TRBV6-5
cdr3_aa: CASTRNLRAEAFF
cdr3_nt: TGTGCCAGCACCAGGAACCTCCGGGCCGAAGCTTTCTTT

j_call: TRBJ2-1
clone_size: NA
d_call: NA
v_call: TRBV6-1
cdr3_aa: CASSNGAYNEQFF
cdr3_nt: TGTGCCAGCAGTAACGGAGCTTACAATGAGCAGTTCTTC

j_call: TRBJ2-7
clone_size: NA
d_call: TRBD1
v_call: TRBV5-4
cdr3_aa: CASSLRDREGEQYF
cdr3_nt: TGTGCCAGCAGCCTCCGGGACAGGGAGGGGGAGCAGTACTTC

j_call: TRBJ2-3
clone_size: NA
d_call: TRBD1
v_call: TRBV5-4
cdr3_aa: CASRRLGTEITDTQYF
cdr3_nt: TGTGCCAGCAGAAGACTGGGGACAGAGATCACAGATACGCAGTATTTT

j_call: TRBJ1-2
clone_size: NA
d_call: TRBD1
v_call: TRBV6-6
cdr3_aa: CASNPGQRYGYTF
cdr3_nt: TGTGCCAGCAACCCGGGACAGCGCTATGGCTACACCTTC

j_call: TRBJ2-1
clone_size: NA
d_call: TRBD2
v_call: TRBV5-8
cdr3_aa: CASSTTKTSGDYNEQFF
cdr3_nt: TGTGCCAGCAGCACTACGAAGACTAGCGGCGACTACAATGAGCAGTTCTTC

j_call: TRBJ2-7
clone_size: NA
d_call: TRBD2
v_call: TRBV2
cdr3_aa: CASSEEGWGLPYEQYF
cdr3_nt: TGTGCCAGCAGTGAAGAAGGGTGGGGACTACCCTACGAGCAGTACTTC

j_call: TRBJ2-5
clone_size: NA
d_call: NA
v_call: TRBV5-8
cdr3_aa: CASRDIQETQYF
cdr3_nt: TGTGCCAGCAGGGACATCCAAGAGACCCAGTACTTC

j_call: TRBJ2-7
clone_size: NA
d_call: NA
v_call: TRBV2
cdr3_aa: CASRETGEQYF
cdr3_nt: TGTGCCAGCAGAGAAACAGGGGAGCAGTACTTC

j_call: TRBJ1-1
clone_size: once
d_call: NA
v_call: TRBV7-9
cdr3_aa: CASSFLGTNTEAFF
cdr3_nt: TGTGCCAGCAGCTTTCTAGGTACGAACACTGAAGCTTTCTTT

j_call: TRBJ2-5
clone_size: NA
d_call: NA
v_call: TRBV4-3
cdr3_aa: CASSQGQNQETQYF
cdr3_nt: TGCGCCAGCAGCCAAGGCCAGAACCAAGAGACCCAGTACTTC

j_call: TRBJ2-1
clone_size: NA
d_call: NA
v_call: TRBV10-3
cdr3_aa: CAISGVAEDEQFF
cdr3_nt: TGTGCCATCAGTGGGGTAGCGGAGGATGAGCAGTTCTTC

j_call: TRBJ2-2
clone_size: NA
d_call: TRBD2
v_call: TRBV7-3
cdr3_aa: CASSITSGRETGELFF
cdr3_nt: TGTGCCAGCAGCATCACTAGCGGGAGGGAGACCGGGGAGCTGTTTTTT

j_call: TRBJ2-7
clone_size: NA
d_call: TRBD1
v_call: TRBV5-1
cdr3_aa: CASSRDRITYEQYF
cdr3_nt: TGCGCCAGCAGCCGGGACAGGATTACCTACGAGCAGTACTTC

j_call: TRBJ2-3
clone_size: NA
d_call: NA
v_call: TRBV7-6
cdr3_aa: CASSPPGGLTDTQYF
cdr3_nt: TGTGCCAGCAGCCCCCCGGGGGGCCTGACAGATACGCAGTATTTT

j_call: TRBJ2-5
clone_size: NA
d_call: TRBD1
v_call: TRBV7-9
cdr3_aa: CASSIRRGRETQYF
cdr3_nt: TGTGCCAGCAGCATCCGCAGGGGGCGGGAGACCCAGTACTTC

j_call: TRBJ1-1
clone_size: NA
d_call: NA
v_call: TRBV18
cdr3_aa: CASSSGGITEAFF
cdr3_nt: TGTGCCAGCTCATCCGGGGGCATCACTGAAGCTTTCTTT

j_call: TRBJ2-1
clone_size: NA
d_call: TRBD2
v_call: TRBV15
cdr3_aa: CATSSLGLAGSYNEQFF
cdr3_nt: TGTGCCACCAGCAGCTTGGGACTAGCGGGGAGCTACAATGAGCAGTTCTTC

j_call: TRBJ2-1
clone_size: NA
d_call: TRBD2
v_call: TRBV11-2
cdr3_aa: CASSLEVAGDDNEQFF
cdr3_nt: TGTGCCAGCAGCCTAGAGGTAGCGGGAGACGACAATGAGCAGTTCTTC

j_call: TRBJ1-5
clone_size: once
d_call: NA
v_call: TRBV4-1
cdr3_aa: CASSQEKTLKQPQHF
cdr3_nt: TGCGCCAGCAGCCAAGAGAAAACCCTGAAGCAGCCCCAGCATTTT

j_call: TRBJ1-2
clone_size: once
d_call: TRBD1
v_call: TRBV6-5
cdr3_aa: CASSGLNRGPTYTF
cdr3_nt: TGTGCCAGCAGTGGGCTCAACAGGGGGCCCACCTACACCTTC

j_call: TRBJ2-2
clone_size: NA
d_call: NA
v_call: TRBV6-1
cdr3_aa: CASSALRGTGELFF
cdr3_nt: TGTGCCAGCAGCGCGCTGAGGGGCACCGGGGAGCTGTTTTTT

j_call: TRBJ1-3
clone_size: NA
d_call: TRBD1
v_call: TRBV5-1
cdr3_aa: CASSEGQGSSGNTIYF
cdr3_nt: TGCGCCAGCAGCGAGGGACAGGGGTCGAGCGGAAACACCATATATTTT

j_call: TRBJ2-3
clone_size: NA
d_call: TRBD1
v_call: TRBV19
cdr3_aa: CASSETGGSTDTQYF
cdr3_nt: TGTGCCAGTAGCGAAACAGGGGGTTCCACAGATACGCAGTATTTT

j_call: TRBJ2-7
clone_size: NA
d_call: NA
v_call: TRBV27
cdr3_aa: CASSTPQGKGTYEQYF
cdr3_nt: TGTGCCAGCAGTACCCCTCAGGGGAAGGGGACCTACGAGCAGTACTTC

j_call: TRBJ2-1
clone_size: NA
d_call: NA
v_call: TRBV2
cdr3_aa: CASSRSGTTYNEQFF
cdr3_nt: TGTGCCAGCAGCCGCTCCGGGACAACGTACAATGAGCAGTTCTTC

j_call: TRBJ2-7
clone_size: NA
d_call: TRBD2
v_call: TRBV11-2
cdr3_aa: CASSPRLAGEYEQYF
cdr3_nt: TGTGCCAGCAGCCCTCGACTAGCGGGAGAATACGAGCAGTACTTC

j_call: TRBJ1-1
clone_size: NA
d_call: NA
v_call: TRBV6-5
cdr3_aa: CASSYSWQQNTEAFF
cdr3_nt: TGTGCCAGCAGTTACTCCTGGCAACAGAACACTGAAGCTTTCTTT

j_call: TRBJ2-1
clone_size: NA
d_call: NA
v_call: TRBV7-7
cdr3_aa: CASSLGPTNEQFF
cdr3_nt: TGTGCCAGCAGCTTAGGACCGACCAATGAGCAGTTCTTC

j_call: TRBJ2-1
clone_size: NA
d_call: TRBD2
v_call: TRBV9
cdr3_aa: CASSVTSGQNNEQFF
cdr3_nt: TGTGCCAGCAGCGTTACTAGCGGCCAGAACAATGAGCAGTTCTTC

j_call: TRBJ2-3
clone_size: NA
d_call: NA
v_call: TRBV7-2
cdr3_aa: CASRRPGTTDTQYF
cdr3_nt: TGTGCCAGCCGACGCCCGGGCACCACAGATACGCAGTATTTT

j_call: TRBJ2-7
clone_size: NA
d_call: TRBD1
v_call: TRBV5-1
cdr3_aa: CASSSGTGSSYEQYF
cdr3_nt: TGCGCCAGCAGTTCCGGGACAGGGAGCTCCTACGAGCAGTACTTC

j_call: TRBJ2-2
clone_size: NA
d_call: NA
v_call: TRBV6-1
cdr3_aa: CASSVIGRELNTGELFF
cdr3_nt: TGTGCCAGCAGTGTTATCGGGCGAGAACTAAACACCGGGGAGCTGTTTTTT

j_call: TRBJ2-5
clone_size: NA
d_call: TRBD1
v_call: TRBV5-1
cdr3_aa: CASSLTTGVETQYF
cdr3_nt: TGCGCCAGCAGCTTGACTACAGGGGTAGAGACCCAGTACTTC

j_call: TRBJ1-1
clone_size: NA
d_call: NA
v_call: TRBV29-1
cdr3_aa: CSVEGGTEAFF
cdr3_nt: TGCAGCGTTGAAGGGGGAACTGAAGCTTTCTTT

j_call: TRBJ1-3
clone_size: NA
d_call: NA
v_call: TRBV6-6
cdr3_aa: CASSYEATAYGNTIYF
cdr3_nt: TGTGCCAGCAGTTACGAAGCCACAGCCTATGGAAACACCATATATTTT